The 11 T cell receptor beta chains reported below all come from one sample, sequenced in a study of blood T cell repertoires in COVID-19. Measured with immunoSEQ multiplex PCR; TCRdb has only the in-frame clones, and not every one. This sample carries about 240,000 clones, about 86% of them seen once, and the ten largest clones take about 3.1%. The sequenced sample consisted of peripheral blood. The receptors were gathered from a woman aged 25 to 39 who had recovered from COVID-19.

This sequence joins TRBV5-4 and TRBJ2-3; 10 nucleotides align to TRBD2. Trimming at V came to 2 bases and at J to 2 bases, leaving 2 bases not matched to a gene. The CDR3 is 15 amino acids. Germline-derived CDR1 and CDR2 are SGHNT and YYREEE (reference sequence). In DNA form, the CDR3 reads TGTGCCAGCAGCTTTAGCGGGGGGTACACAGATACGCAGTATTTT. This translates into CASSFSGGYTDTQYF. The whole variable domain, filled in from reference TRBV5-4 and TRBJ2-3, reads ETGVTQSPTHLIKTRGQQVTLRCSSQSGHNTVSWYQQALGQGPQFIFQYYREEENGRGNFPPRFSGLQFPNYSSELNVNALELDDSALYLCASSFSGGYTDTQYFGPGTRLTVL.

The genes are TRBV18 and TRBJ2-1; 9 bases map to TRBD2. Unmatched junction bases numbered 10, after V lost 3 bases and J lost 7 bases. This CDR3 comprises 16 residues. Germline V gene lookup returns CDR1 KGHSH and CDR2 LQKENI. CDR3 region: CASSPTQNLAGNEQFF. The CDR3, as DNA: TGTGCCAGCTCACCGACCCAAAACCTAGCGGGGAATGAGCAGTTCTTC.

The V call is TRBV5-1, the J call TRBJ1-6, with a tentative D call TRBD1 (5 bases). The CDR3 runs 16 residues. CDR1 is SGHRS, CDR2 YFSETQ, per germline. Trimming took off 4 bases at V and 6 bases at J, with 17 bases between the two ends. CDR3 nucleotides: TGCGCCAGCAGCCCGTTTGAGGGGAGGCGTAATTCACCCCTCCACTTT. Protein sequence: CASSPFEGRRNSPLHF.

The count of this clone is one. This chain links TRBV14 with TRBJ1-1; D ambiguous. This CDR3 spans 16 amino acids. The V and J ends lost 4 bases and 1 base respectively, with 16 bases between them. CDR1 is SGHDN and CDR2 is FVKESK in the germline V gene. CDR3 sequence: CASSRKAVTSNTEAFF. The CDR3 DNA sequence: TGTGCCAGCAGCCGTAAGGCGGTGACCTCGAACACTGAAGCTTTCTTT.

The rearrangement joins TRBV10-3 to TRBJ2-1; TRBD1 aligns across 7 bases. Germline V gene sequence: CDR1 ENHRY, CDR2 SYGVKD. V trimming: 8 bases; J trimming: 8 bases; junction bases outside the gene matches: 12. This CDR3 contains 14 residues. The CDR3 is CAISRRGPLDEQFF. The CDR3 coding sequence is TGTGCCATCTCCAGAAGGGGGCCCCTCGATGAGCAGTTCTTC.

The chain carries TRBV6-5 and TRBJ2-3; no clear D. Germline lookup yields CDR1 MNHEY and CDR2 SVGAGI. CDR3 length: 11 residues. V dropped 8 bases and J dropped 0 bases, with 3 bases sitting between them. CDR3 sequence (DNA): TGTGCCAGCGGCAGCACAGATACGCAGTATTTT. The encoded protein is CASGSTDTQYF.

CDR3 DNA: TGTGCCAGCAGTCGCGGGAGAAGGATGAACACTGAAGCTTTCTTT. It yields the protein CASSRGRRMNTEAFF. The chain joins TRBV2 to TRBJ1-1, with unresolved D. The V end lost 5 bases, the J end lost 0 bases, and 13 bases lay between the germline ends. The germline gives CDR1 SNHLY, CDR2 FYNNEI. There are 15 residues in the CDR3.

This clone has more than one count but fewer than ten. This chain joins TRBV6-5 and TRBJ2-5, with 9 bases aligning to TRBD2. The CDR3 has 13 amino acids. In germline, CDR1 is MNHEY, CDR2 SVGAGI. V was clipped by 5 bases and J by 5 bases; unmatched bases: 3. The DNA for the CDR3 is TGTGCCAGCAGTAGCGGGGGGCGGGAGACCCAGTACTTC. This gives the protein CASSSGGRETQYF.

The J gene is TRBJ1-3, the V gene TRBV3-1 (or the pseudogene TRBV3-2); D perhaps matches TRBD1 (6 bases). V shed 3 bases and J shed 0 bases, with 12 bases lying between them. CDR1 and CDR2 from the germline V gene are LGHDT and YNNKEL (reference sequence). This CDR3 is 16 amino acids long. Here the CDR3 DNA reads TGTGCCAGCAGCCATACAGGGTCGGGCTCTGGAAACACCATATATTTT. It yields the protein CASSHTGSGSGNTIYF.

V gene TRBV6-6 combines with J gene TRBJ2-7; possibly TRBD1 for D (5 bases). This CDR3 has 14 amino acids. The V gene lost 2 bases and the J gene lost 5 bases, with 13 bases spanning the gap. CDR1 and CDR2 (germline): MNHNY, SVGAGI (reference sequence). The CDR3 DNA is TGTGCCAGCAGTTACGTACAGGTAAACCACGAGCAGTACTTC. It translates to CASSYVQVNHEQYF.

The CDR3 is CASSPRESIGTEAFF. CDR3 sequence (DNA): TGTGCCAGCAGCCCTAGGGAGTCTATAGGCACTGAAGCTTTCTTT. The chain carries TRBV9 and TRBJ1-1; D gene unclear. Germline values: CDR1 SGDLS, CDR2 YYNGEE. The CDR3 runs to 15 residues. V lost 4 bases to trimming and J lost 4 bases, with 17 bases between them.